The next 3 T cell receptor beta chains were all read from a single sample in a study of T cell responses to AZD1222 COVID-19 vaccine. TCRdb's table, derived via immunoSEQ multiplex PCR, lists solely in-frame clones and lacks some. The sample includes roughly 180,000 clones, around 93% of them seen just once. The sequenced sample was peripheral blood, obtained on day 0 of AZD1222 vaccination. Receptors originate from an adult in good health.

This clone was observed a single time. This CDR3 is CASTWTSATNEQFF. The CDR3 DNA follows: TGTGCCAGTACCTGGACTAGCGCCACCAATGAGCAGTTCTTC. The rearrangement links TRBV19 to TRBJ2-1; 9 bases fit TRBD2. V was clipped by 7 bases and J by 6 bases; unmatched bases: 7. CDR1 and CDR2 (germline): LNHDA, SQIVND (reference sequence). There are 14 residues in the CDR3.

This chain connects TRBV2 to TRBJ1-4; TRBD1 is a possible D gene (5 bases). In germline, CDR1 is SNHLY, CDR2 FYNNEI. V dropped 4 bases and J dropped 5 bases, with 8 bases sitting between them. This CDR3 is built from 13 residues. CDR3: CASSAKGNEKLFF. The DNA of the CDR3 is TGTGCCAGCAGTGCAAAGGGGAATGAAAAACTGTTTTTT. The full variable domain, in which reference TRBV2 and TRBJ1-4 provide the parts outside the CDR3, is EPEVTQTPSHQVTQMGQEVILRCVPISNHLYFYWYRQILGQKVEFLVSFYNNEISEKSEIFDDQFSVERPDGSNFTLKIRSTKLEDSAMYFCASSAKGNEKLFFGSGTQLSVL.

The chain recombines TRBV5-1 with TRBJ2-7; 9 bases align to TRBD2. This CDR3 contains 14 residues. V lost 6 bases to trimming and J lost 3 bases; unmatched junction nucleotides: 7. Per germline, CDR1 SGHRS and CDR2 YFSETQ. CDR3 region: CASTPAGGLYEQYF. Written as DNA, the CDR3 is TGCGCCAGCACCCCGGCGGGAGGGCTCTACGAGCAGTACTTC.